This TCR beta chain was identified during a study of regulatory T cells in long-lasting Graves disease. Study information: Antithyroid drug exposure in newly diagnosed Graves' patients had lasted under 3 months. General study findings and limits: Repertoires from persistent disease leaned toward TRBV28, TRBJ1-2 and TRBJ2-5.

The sample holds a few counts of this clonotype. The antigen is not known. J was trimmed by 0 bases and V by 2 bases; bases with no gene match: 3. Germline assignment: CDR1 SGHDT and CDR2 YYEEEE. The CDR3 length is 15 residues. Time point specified: newly diagnosed GD, antithyroid drugs for less than 3 months. The TCR library was made from RNA extracted from PBMCs. Both iRepertoire HTBI primers and Arm-PCR of CDR3 regions were used to build the TCR beta libraries. TCRdb itself ran the multiplex PCR reads through MiXCR, one entry per CDR3 protein. The table lists a few hundred thousand distinct CDR3 sequences, approximately 13% of them singletons. These data were also filed under a second study, of T cells in Graves' hyperthyroidism and ophthalmopathy.

The sample consisted of peripheral blood mononuclear cells (PBMCs), taken at new diagnosis, from a patient treated with antithyroid drugs. This clonotype was obtained from a man younger than 45 with Graves disease. This chain connects TRBV5-6 to TRBJ2-7, with 9 nucleotides matching TRBD1. CDR3 nucleotides: TGTGCCAGCAGCTTTACGGGACAGGGCTCCTACGAGCAGTACTTC. This sequence encodes CASSFTGQGSYEQYF.